The sequence of this T cell receptor (beta chain) was determined in a study of blood T cell repertoires in COVID-19. Study information: Sources were T cells, B-cell-depleted T cells, or PBMCs; the material itself was cDNA or gDNA.

As processed by the authors: Reference gene primers were amplified, and this amplification served to estimate nucleated cell counts. Clones were sequenced by immunoSEQ multiplex PCR, and TCRdb holds only the in-frame ones, with some missing. V and J calls and clone size come straight from that table; D and trimming were deduced from the DNA. The data show 55,000 to 75,000 clones, with approximately 90% seen just once and 3.5% to 4% held by the top ten. This CDR3 comprises 17 residues. Trimming removed 0 bases at V and 2 bases at J, with 17 bases between. Per germline, CDR1 WSHSY and CDR2 SAAADI. The sample taken for sequencing was peripheral blood. The chain joins TRBV10-2 to TRBJ2-7, with a possible D match to TRBD2 (6 bases). The clonotype was recovered from a human donor in a cohort sampled during active COVID-19. The DNA of the CDR3 is TGCGCCAGCAGTGAGTCGATTCACGGTAGCGGACCCTACGAGCAGTACTTC. Translating it yields CASSESIHGSGPYEQYF.